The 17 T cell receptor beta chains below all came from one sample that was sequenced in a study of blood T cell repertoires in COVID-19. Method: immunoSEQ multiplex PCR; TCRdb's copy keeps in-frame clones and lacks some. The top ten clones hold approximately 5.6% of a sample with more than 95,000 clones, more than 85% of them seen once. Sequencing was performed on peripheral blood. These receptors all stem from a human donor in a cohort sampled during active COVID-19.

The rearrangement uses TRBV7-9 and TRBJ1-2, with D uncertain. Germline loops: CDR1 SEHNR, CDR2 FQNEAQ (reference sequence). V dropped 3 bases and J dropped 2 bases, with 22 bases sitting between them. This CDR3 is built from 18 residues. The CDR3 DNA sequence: TGTGCCAGCAGCTTTACGACCACGACCCGCCTGGGCAACTATGGCTACACCTTC. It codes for CASSFTTTTRLGNYGYTF.

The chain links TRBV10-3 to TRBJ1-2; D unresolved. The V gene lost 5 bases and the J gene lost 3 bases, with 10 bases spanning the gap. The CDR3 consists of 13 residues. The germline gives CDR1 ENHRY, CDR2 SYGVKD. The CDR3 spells CAISSGIYYGYTF. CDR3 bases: TGTGCCATCAGTTCCGGGATTTACTATGGCTACACCTTC.

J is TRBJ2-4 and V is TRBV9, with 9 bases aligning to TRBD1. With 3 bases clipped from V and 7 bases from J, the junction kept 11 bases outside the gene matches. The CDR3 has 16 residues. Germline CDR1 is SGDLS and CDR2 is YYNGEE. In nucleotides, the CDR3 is TGTGCCAGCAGCGCAAAGACCGGACAGGGGAGGAACATTCAGTACTTC. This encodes CASSAKTGQGRNIQYF.

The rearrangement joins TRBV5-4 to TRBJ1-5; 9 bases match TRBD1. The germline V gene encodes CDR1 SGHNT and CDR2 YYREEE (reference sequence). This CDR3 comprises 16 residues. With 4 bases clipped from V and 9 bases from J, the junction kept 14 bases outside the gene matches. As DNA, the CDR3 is TGTGCCAGCAGCAGGGGCCCTCCGACAGGGGGAGGGCCCCAGCATTTT. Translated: CASSRGPPTGGGPQHF. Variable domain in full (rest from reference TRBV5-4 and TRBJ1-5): ETGVTQSPTHLIKTRGQQVTLRCSSQSGHNTVSWYQQALGQGPQFIFQYYREEENGRGNFPPRFSGLQFPNYSSELNVNALELDDSALYLCASSRGPPTGGGPQHFGDGTRLSIL.

Here the CDR3 DNA reads TGTGCCAGCAGTGTCACCGGACAGGGGGCATGGTCCTATAATTCACCCCTCCACTTT. Translated, it gives CASSVTGQGAWSYNSPLHF. The V and J genes are TRBV27 and TRBJ1-6, with TRBD1 matching over 11 bases. The junction had 10 bases not matched to a gene; V was cut back by 5 bases and J by 1 base. Germline V gives CDR1 MNHEY, CDR2 SMNVEV (reference sequence). This CDR3 is built from 19 residues.

CDR3 nucleotides: TGTGCCAGCACCCTCGGGGGGACCTACGAGCAGTACTTC. It translates to CASTLGGTYEQYF. This chain connects TRBV2 to TRBJ2-7, with 7 bases lining up with TRBD2. J lost 2 bases, V lost 7 bases, and 5 bases had no gene match. The CDR3 is 13 residues long. Germline V gene sequence: CDR1 SNHLY, CDR2 FYNNEI.

CDR3 nucleotides: TGTGCCAGCAGTAAACAGGGGGCCAACTACGAGCAGTACTTC. Residues: CASSKQGANYEQYF. This chain joins TRBV6-5 and TRBJ2-7; 9 bases match TRBD1. Germline assignment: CDR1 MNHEY and CDR2 SVGAGI. Germline trimming cut 5 bases from V and 3 bases from J; bases unmatched to any gene: 5. This CDR3 spans 14 amino acids.

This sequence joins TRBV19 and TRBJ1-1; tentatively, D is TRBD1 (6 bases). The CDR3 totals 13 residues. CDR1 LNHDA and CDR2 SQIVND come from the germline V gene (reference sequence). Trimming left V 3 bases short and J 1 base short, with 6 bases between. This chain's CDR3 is CASSMTGNTEAFF. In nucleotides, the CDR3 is TGTGCCAGTAGTATGACAGGGAACACTGAAGCTTTCTTT.

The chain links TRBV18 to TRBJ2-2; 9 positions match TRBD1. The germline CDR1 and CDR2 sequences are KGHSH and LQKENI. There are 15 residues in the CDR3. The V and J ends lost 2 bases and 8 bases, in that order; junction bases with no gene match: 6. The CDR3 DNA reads TGTGCCAGCTCACCATTGGGACAGGGCTCGGGGGAGCTGTTTTTT. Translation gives CASSPLGQGSGELFF.

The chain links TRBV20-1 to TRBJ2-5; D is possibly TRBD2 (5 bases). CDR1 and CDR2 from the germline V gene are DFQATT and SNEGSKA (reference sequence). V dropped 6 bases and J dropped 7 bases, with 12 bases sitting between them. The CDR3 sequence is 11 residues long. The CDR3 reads CSAPLRGTQYF. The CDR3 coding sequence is TGCAGTGCCCCGCTACGGGGGACCCAGTACTTC.

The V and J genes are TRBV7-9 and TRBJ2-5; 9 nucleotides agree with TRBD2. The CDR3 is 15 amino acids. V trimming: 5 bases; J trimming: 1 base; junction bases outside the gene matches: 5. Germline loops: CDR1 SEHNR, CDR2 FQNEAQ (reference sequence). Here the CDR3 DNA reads TGTGCCAGCAGCCCGACTAGCGGTTTCCAAGAGACCCAGTACTTC. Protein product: CASSPTSGFQETQYF.

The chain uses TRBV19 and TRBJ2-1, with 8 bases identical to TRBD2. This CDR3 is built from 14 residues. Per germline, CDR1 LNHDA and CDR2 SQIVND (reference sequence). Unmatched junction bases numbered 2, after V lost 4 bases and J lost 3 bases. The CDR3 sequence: CASSTGRGYNEQFF. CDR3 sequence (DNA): TGTGCCAGTAGTACCGGGAGGGGCTACAATGAGCAGTTCTTC.

The CDR3 nucleotides read TGCAGTTTGAGCAAGTACAATGAGCAGTTCTTC. Protein product: CSLSKYNEQFF. This chain connects TRBV20-1 to TRBJ2-1, with no clear D. CDR1 and CDR2 (germline): DFQATT, SNEGSKA (reference sequence). This CDR3 contains 11 residues. V gave up 8 bases and J gave up 4 bases, with 9 bases separating them.

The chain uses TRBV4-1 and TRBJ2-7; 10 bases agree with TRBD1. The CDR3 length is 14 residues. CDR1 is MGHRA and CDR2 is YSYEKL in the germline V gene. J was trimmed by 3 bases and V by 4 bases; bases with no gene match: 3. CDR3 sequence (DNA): TGCGCCAGCAGCCTCCGGGACAGGGGCTACGAGCAGTACTTC. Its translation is CASSLRDRGYEQYF.

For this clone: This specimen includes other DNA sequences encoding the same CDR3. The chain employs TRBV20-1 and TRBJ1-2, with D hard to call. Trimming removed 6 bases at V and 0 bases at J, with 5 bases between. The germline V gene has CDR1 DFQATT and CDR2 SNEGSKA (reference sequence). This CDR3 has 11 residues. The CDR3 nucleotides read TGCAGTGCGTCGTCTAACTATGGCTACACCTTC. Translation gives CSASSNYGYTF.

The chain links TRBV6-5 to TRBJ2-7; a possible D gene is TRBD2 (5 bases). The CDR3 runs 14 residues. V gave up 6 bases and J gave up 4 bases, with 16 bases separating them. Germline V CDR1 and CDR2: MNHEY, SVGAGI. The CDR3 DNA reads TGTGCCAGCAGCCCAAAGCGGACTGGGTACGAGCAGTACTTC. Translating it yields CASSPKRTGYEQYF.

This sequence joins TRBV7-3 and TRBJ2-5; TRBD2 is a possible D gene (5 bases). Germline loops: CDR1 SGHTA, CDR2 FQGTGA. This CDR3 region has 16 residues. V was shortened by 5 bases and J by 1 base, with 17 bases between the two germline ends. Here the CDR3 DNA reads TGTGCCAGCAGCCCAAGCGGAATACCCGGCCAAGAGACCCAGTACTTC. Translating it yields CASSPSGIPGQETQYF.